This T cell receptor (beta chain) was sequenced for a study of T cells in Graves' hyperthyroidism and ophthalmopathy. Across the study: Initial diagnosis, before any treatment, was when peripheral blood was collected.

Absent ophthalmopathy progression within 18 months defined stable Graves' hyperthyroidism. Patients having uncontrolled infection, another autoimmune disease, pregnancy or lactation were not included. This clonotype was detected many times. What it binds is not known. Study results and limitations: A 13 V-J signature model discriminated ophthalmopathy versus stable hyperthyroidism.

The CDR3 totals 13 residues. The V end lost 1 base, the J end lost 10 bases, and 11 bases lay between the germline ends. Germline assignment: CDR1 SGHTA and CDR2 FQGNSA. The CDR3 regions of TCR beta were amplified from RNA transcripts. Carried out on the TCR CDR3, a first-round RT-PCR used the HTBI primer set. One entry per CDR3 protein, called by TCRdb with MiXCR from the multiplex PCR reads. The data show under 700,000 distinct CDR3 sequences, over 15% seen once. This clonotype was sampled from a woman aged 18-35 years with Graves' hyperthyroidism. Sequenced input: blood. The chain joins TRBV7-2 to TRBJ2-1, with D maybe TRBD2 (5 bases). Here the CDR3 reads CASSLGRPGEQFF. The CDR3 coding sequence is TGTGCCAGCAGCTTAGGGCGGCCGGGGGAGCAGTTCTTC.